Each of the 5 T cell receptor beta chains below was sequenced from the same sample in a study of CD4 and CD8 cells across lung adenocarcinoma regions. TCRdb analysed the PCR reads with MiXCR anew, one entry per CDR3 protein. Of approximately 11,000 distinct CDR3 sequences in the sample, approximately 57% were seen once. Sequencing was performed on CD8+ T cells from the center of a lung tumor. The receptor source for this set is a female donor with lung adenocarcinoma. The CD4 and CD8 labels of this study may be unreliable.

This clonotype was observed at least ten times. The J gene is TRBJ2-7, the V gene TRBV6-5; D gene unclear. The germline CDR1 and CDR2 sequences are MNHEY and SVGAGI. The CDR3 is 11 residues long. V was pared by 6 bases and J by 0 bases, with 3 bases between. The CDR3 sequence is CASSNSYEQYF. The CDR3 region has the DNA TGTGCCAGCAGCAACTCCTACGAGCAGTACTTC.

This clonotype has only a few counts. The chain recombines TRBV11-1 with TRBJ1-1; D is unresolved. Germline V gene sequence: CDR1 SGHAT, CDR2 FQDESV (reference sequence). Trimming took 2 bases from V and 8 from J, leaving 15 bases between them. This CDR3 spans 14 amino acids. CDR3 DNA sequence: TGTGCCAGCAGCTTAAGTAGGCCCGGCAGGGAAGCTTTCTTT. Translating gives CASSLSRPGREAFF.

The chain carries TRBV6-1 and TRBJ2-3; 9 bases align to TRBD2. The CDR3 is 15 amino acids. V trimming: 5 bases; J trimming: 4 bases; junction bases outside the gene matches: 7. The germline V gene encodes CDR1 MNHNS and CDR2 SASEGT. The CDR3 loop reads CASSPGGGGPDTQYF. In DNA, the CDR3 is TGTGCCAGCAGTCCGGGCGGGGGGGGCCCAGATACGCAGTATTTT.

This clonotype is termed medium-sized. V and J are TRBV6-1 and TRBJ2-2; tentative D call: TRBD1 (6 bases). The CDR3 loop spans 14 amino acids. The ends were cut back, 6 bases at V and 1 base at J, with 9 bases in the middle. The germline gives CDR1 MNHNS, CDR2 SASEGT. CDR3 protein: CASRRDKNTGELFF. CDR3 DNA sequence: TGTGCCAGCAGGAGGGACAAGAACACCGGGGAGCTGTTTTTT.

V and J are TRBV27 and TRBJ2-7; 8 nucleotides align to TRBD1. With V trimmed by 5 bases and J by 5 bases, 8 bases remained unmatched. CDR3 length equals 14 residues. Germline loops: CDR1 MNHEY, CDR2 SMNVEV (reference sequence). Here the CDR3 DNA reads TGTGCCAGCAGTCCCCGGACAGGGATGAACGAGCAGTACTTC. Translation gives CASSPRTGMNEQYF.